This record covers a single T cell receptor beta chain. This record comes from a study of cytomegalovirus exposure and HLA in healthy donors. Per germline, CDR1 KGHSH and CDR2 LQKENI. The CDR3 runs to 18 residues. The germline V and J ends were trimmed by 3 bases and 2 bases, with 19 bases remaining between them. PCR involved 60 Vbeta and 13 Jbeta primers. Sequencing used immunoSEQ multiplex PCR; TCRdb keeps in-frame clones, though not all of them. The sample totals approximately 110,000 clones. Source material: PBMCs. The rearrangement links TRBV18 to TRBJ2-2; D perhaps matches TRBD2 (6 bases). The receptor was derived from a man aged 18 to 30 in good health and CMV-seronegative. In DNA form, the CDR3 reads TGTGCCAGCTCACCCCAACGATTTGGGGGAGGAAACACCGGGGAGCTGTTTTTT. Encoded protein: CASSPQRFGGGNTGELFF.